This TCR beta chain was identified during a study of blood T cell repertoires in COVID-19. Participants were aged 18 to 89 years, lived in 25 or so US areas, and enrolled virtually. The junction had 8 bases not matched to a gene; V was cut back by 4 bases and J by 10 bases. CDR3 length: 15 amino acids. Germline CDR1 reads SGHTA; CDR2 reads FQGTGA. Sequencing used immunoSEQ multiplex PCR; TCRdb keeps in-frame clones, though not all of them. Counted here are around 250,000 clones, over 70% occurring once; the ten biggest clones make up around 3.2%. The sequenced sample consisted of PBMCs or T cells enriched from blood (not recorded which). The sequence was collected from a woman in her thirties or forties who had been exposed to COVID-19. The V gene is TRBV7-3, the J gene TRBJ2-1; 12 nucleotides match TRBD2. The chain's CDR3 is CASSSPSLAGGEQFF. The DNA of the CDR3 is TGTGCCAGCAGCTCCCCATCCCTAGCGGGAGGGGAGCAGTTCTTC.